The 2 T cell receptor beta chains in this list originate from one sample, sequenced in a study of cytomegalovirus exposure and HLA in healthy donors. Profiled with immunoSEQ multiplex PCR; TCRdb holds only in-frame clones, not every one. The repertoire holds just over 65,000 clones, with about 97% as singletons. Sequencing was performed on PBMCs. These receptors all come from a woman under 30 in good health and CMV-seropositive.

This clone appeared a few times. This chain uses TRBV6-5 with TRBJ2-3; D gene ambiguous. V lost 4 bases, J lost 2 bases, and 7 bases lay in between. CDR1 is MNHEY and CDR2 is SVGAGI in the germline V gene. The CDR3 contains 13 residues. CDR3 sequence: CASSFRFTDTQYF. CDR3 bases: TGTGCCAGCAGTTTCAGGTTCACAGATACGCAGTATTTT.

The chain employs TRBV27 and TRBJ1-4; possibly TRBD1 for D (5 bases). The length of the CDR3 is 15 residues. The germline gives CDR1 MNHEY, CDR2 SMNVEV (reference sequence). V was pared by 4 bases and J by 10 bases, with 19 bases between. The CDR3 loop reads CASSSPSGGATKLFF. CDR3 DNA sequence: TGTGCCAGCAGTTCCCCGTCCGGGGGAGCGACAAAACTGTTTTTT.